What follows is one T cell receptor beta chain and its context. Its specificity is not known. Germline CDR1 LNHDA, CDR2 SQIVND (reference sequence). The V gene end was trimmed by 5 bases and the J gene end by 0 bases; junction bases not matched to a gene: 1. The CDR3 covers 15 residues. The data derive from a study of graft-versus-host responses after intestinal transplantation. About the study: Induction using anti-thymocyte globulin, followed by tacrolimus and steroids for two to four years, was given to all recipients.

The assay was immunoSEQ multiplex PCR, and TCRdb's table has in-frame clones only and misses some. The sample consists of roughly 93,000 clones, 85% to 95% of them appearing once. Study-wide results and caveats: Clonal ratios of graft-versus-host to host-versus-graft in allografts were high for patients exhibiting graft-donor T cell macrochimerism.

The specimen was unstimulated CD8+ T cells sorted from spleen or lymph node cells, collected before intestinal transplant. This TCR was recovered from a human donor who received an intestinal transplant. The chain joins TRBV19 to TRBJ1-3; TRBD1 matches 10 bases. DNA for the CDR3: TGTGCCAGTAGTGGGGACAGGGGCTCTGGAAACACCATATATTTT. Residues: CASSGDRGSGNTIYF.